Below, 17 T cell receptor beta chains from the same sample are listed, as sequenced in a study of blood T cell repertoires in COVID-19. The data were produced by immunoSEQ multiplex PCR, yet TCRdb's version contains in-frame clones alone and is incomplete. This sample has 85,000 to 120,000 clones, with about 90% found just once. Material: peripheral blood. All receptors derive from a man aged 18 to 30 with acute or convalescent COVID-19.

This clone was seen a few times. J is TRBJ1-2 and V is TRBV4-1; D is unclear. V lost 1 base and J 7 bases, leaving 10 bases between the germline ends. The CDR3 has 13 amino acids. Germline V gene lookup returns CDR1 MGHRA and CDR2 YSYEKL. The CDR3: CASSQGPPSGYTF. The CDR3 region has the DNA TGCGCCAGCAGCCAAGGCCCCCCCAGTGGCTACACCTTC.

This clone was counted once. This sequence joins TRBV7-9 and TRBJ2-7, with D tentatively TRBD1 (5 bases). V lost 1 base and J 0 bases, leaving 13 bases between the germline ends. Germline V lookup: CDR1 SEHNR, CDR2 FQNEAQ (reference sequence). This CDR3 is built from 16 residues. The CDR3 region is CASSLEVWGSSYEQYF. DNA for the CDR3: TGTGCCAGCAGCTTAGAGGTTTGGGGCAGCTCCTACGAGCAGTACTTC.

The gene calls are TRBV2 and TRBJ1-5; TRBD1 might be the D (6 bases). The CDR3 consists of 14 residues. Germline assignment: CDR1 SNHLY and CDR2 FYNNEI. V dropped 8 bases and J dropped 0 bases, with 11 bases sitting between them. The CDR3 loop is CASWTENSNQPQHF. CDR3 sequence (DNA): TGTGCCAGCTGGACAGAAAATAGCAATCAGCCCCAGCATTTT.

This clone was counted once. The chain is built from TRBV19 and TRBJ2-1; 9 bases fit TRBD1. Trimming at V came to 4 bases and at J to 0 bases, leaving 7 bases not matched to a gene. In germline, CDR1 is LNHDA, CDR2 SQIVND (reference sequence). The CDR3 has 17 amino acids. The CDR3 sequence is CASSTPGQGGSYNEQFF. As DNA, the CDR3 is TGTGCCAGTAGTACCCCGGGACAGGGAGGCTCCTACAATGAGCAGTTCTTC.

Turning to this clone: The same CDR3 arises from other DNA sequences in this sample as well. The chain carries TRBV5-4 and TRBJ2-7; 8 bases align to TRBD1. The CDR3 extends over 12 amino acids. In germline, CDR1 is SGHNT, CDR2 YYREEE (reference sequence). Trimming at V came to 5 bases and at J to 6 bases, leaving 4 bases not matched to a gene. The CDR3 DNA reads TGTGCCAGCAGTTATGACAGGGGCGAGCAGTACTTC. It encodes CASSYDRGEQYF.

V usage is TRBV5-5 and J usage is TRBJ2-1, with TRBD1 as a possible D gene (5 bases). CDR1 and CDR2 (germline): SGHKS, YYEKEE (reference sequence). V shed 4 bases and J shed 1 base, with 12 bases lying between them. CDR3 length equals 15 residues. The CDR3 nucleotides read TGTGCCAGCAGCCCGACAGCCTCATCCTACAATGAGCAGTTCTTC. Translation: CASSPTASSYNEQFF.

The CDR3: CASSPGGRSQPQHF. DNA for the CDR3: TGTGCCAGCAGTCCAGGGGGTCGAAGTCAGCCCCAGCATTTT. J is TRBJ1-5 and V is TRBV27, with 7 bases matching TRBD1. The trim removed 5 bases at V and 6 bases at J, leaving 7 bases unmatched. This CDR3 spans 14 amino acids. Germline loops: CDR1 MNHEY, CDR2 SMNVEV (reference sequence).

This chain joins TRBV3-1 (or the pseudogene TRBV3-2) and TRBJ1-4; weak D call: TRBD1 (5 bases). Trimming shortened V by 4 bases and J by 7 bases, and 13 bases separated the two germline ends. This CDR3 is 14 amino acids long. CDR1 is LGHDT, CDR2 YNNKEL, per germline (reference sequence). The CDR3 DNA follows: TGTGCCAGCAGCCGGGGCTTCAAGGGTGAAAAACTGTTTTTT. It yields the protein CASSRGFKGEKLFF.

The gene calls are TRBV5-1 and TRBJ1-1; 8 bases line up with TRBD1. The germline gives CDR1 SGHRS, CDR2 YFSETQ. This CDR3 region has 18 residues. V lost 0 bases to trimming and J lost 4 bases; unmatched junction nucleotides: 14. The CDR3 region has the DNA TGCGCCAGCAGCTTGGTGGCAGGGGGCGCCGGGTTTGGCACTGAAGCTTTCTTT. It codes for CASSLVAGGAGFGTEAFF.

The chain employs TRBV29-1 and TRBJ1-2; the match to TRBD1 covers 7 bases. Germline CDR1 and CDR2: SQVTM and ANQGSEA. The CDR3 length is 16 residues. With V trimmed by 8 bases and J by 1 base, 16 bases remained unmatched. The CDR3 DNA is TGCAGCACGCGTACCACAAGAACAGGGGTTAACTATGGCTACACCTTC. It is translated as CSTRTTRTGVNYGYTF.

Only a few counts were recorded for this clone. Compared with germline, one end of the junction differs, possibly owing to a read error. This sequence joins TRBV6-1 and TRBJ2-3; 7 bases are a match to TRBD1. This CDR3 contains 13 residues. Looked up from germline, CDR1 is MNHNS and CDR2 is SASEGT. CDR3 residues: CASSDDGTASSRF. The CDR3 bases are TGTGCCAGCAGTGATGACGGGACAGCCTCTTCTCGGTTT.

This chain links TRBV6-5 with TRBJ2-7; 8 bases fit TRBD2. Germline V lookup: CDR1 MNHEY, CDR2 SVGAGI. The CDR3 is 14 residues long. Trimming removed 5 bases from V and 6 bases from J; junction bases left unmatched: 9. In nucleotides, the CDR3 is TGTGCCAGCAGTCCGTCGGGAGGGTTTAGCGAGCAGTACTTC. It specifies CASSPSGGFSEQYF.

This clone was found once. This chain joins TRBV3-1 (or the pseudogene TRBV3-2) and TRBJ2-1, with D unresolved. Germline lookup yields CDR1 LGHDT and CDR2 YNNKEL (reference sequence). V lost 3 bases to trimming and J lost 3 bases, with 12 bases between them. CDR3 length: 15 residues. The chain's CDR3 is CASSHSDTIYNEQFF. DNA for the CDR3: TGTGCCAGCAGCCACAGTGACACGATCTACAATGAGCAGTTCTTC.

The rearrangement joins TRBV30 to TRBJ1-4; TRBD1 aligns across 8 bases. The CDR3 has 17 amino acids. Germline values: CDR1 GTSNPN, CDR2 SVGIG (reference sequence). V was clipped by 3 bases and J by 0 bases; unmatched bases: 9. CDR3 loop: CAWRTGGGLATNEKLFF. As DNA, the CDR3 is TGTGCCTGGAGAACAGGGGGAGGGCTTGCAACTAATGAAAAACTGTTTTTT. Full variable domain (remainder filled in from reference TRBV30 and TRBJ1-4): SQTIHQWPATLVQPVGSPLSLECTVEGTSNPNLYWYRQAAGRGLQLLFYSVGIGQISSEVPQNLSASRPQDRQFILSSKKLLLSDSGFYLCAWRTGGGLATNEKLFFGSGTQLSVL.

V and J are TRBV30 and TRBJ2-3; D possibly corresponds to TRBD1 (6 bases). Germline values: CDR1 GTSNPN, CDR2 SVGIG (reference sequence). V was cut by 2 bases and J by 6 bases, with 21 bases left in between. This CDR3 has 16 residues. The CDR3 DNA sequence: TGTGCCTGGAGTCCCCCGGGACACCAAAGATACGATACGCAGTATTTT. Translating it yields CAWSPPGHQRYDTQYF.

This clone was seen a handful of times. The chain links TRBV7-8 to TRBJ1-3; 7 bases fit TRBD1. This CDR3 has 16 amino acids. V was clipped by 5 bases and J by 1 base; unmatched bases: 8. Germline V CDR1 and CDR2: SGHVS, FQNEAQ. The CDR3 nucleotides read TGTGCCAGCAGCGAGTTACAGGGGCTTTCTGGAAACACCATATATTTT. It encodes CASSELQGLSGNTIYF. Full variable domain (remainder filled in from reference TRBV7-8 and TRBJ1-3): GAGVSQSPRYKVAKRGQDVALRCDPISGHVSLFWYQQALGQGPEFLTYFQNEAQLDKSGLPSDRFFAERPEGSVSTLKIQRTQQEDSAVYLCASSELQGLSGNTIYFGEGSWLTVV.

V usage is TRBV5-1 and J usage is TRBJ2-3; no clear D. Looked up from germline, CDR1 is SGHRS and CDR2 is YFSETQ. Trimming left V 3 bases short and J 1 base short, with 6 bases between. This CDR3 spans 13 amino acids. CDR3 sequence (DNA): TGCGCCAGCAGCTATCCGGGCACAGATACGCAGTATTTT. Protein sequence: CASSYPGTDTQYF.